The clone carrying this T cell receptor (beta chain) appeared many times. Described time point: sample taken at primary tumor resection. The donors were approximately 65 patients with non-small cell lung cancer that was early-stage and untreated. Tumor, nontumor lung or frozen PBMC supplied whole RNA that was sequenced unsorted. The CDR3 spans 14 residues. Looked up from germline, CDR1 is ENHRY and CDR2 is SYGVKD. V was clipped by 3 bases and J by 6 bases, with 12 bases between them. TCRdb recomputed calls from the 5' RACE reads with MiXCR, one row per CDR3 protein. This table has about 78,000 distinct CDR3 sequences, about 8.5% appearing once. This specimen comes from a study of spatial heterogeneity in lung cancer.

The material was PBMCs, obtained at surgery. The TCR sequence derives from a male donor with early-stage non-small cell lung cancer. This chain links TRBV10-3 with TRBJ1-5, with D perhaps TRBD1 (5 bases). CDR3 nucleotide sequence: TGTGCCATCAGTGACTCCTCTGGGGGTCAGCCCCAGCATTTT. This codes for CAISDSSGGQPQHF.